Described below is a single TCR beta chain sequence and its context. Antigen unknown. This entry is derived from a study of CD8+CD57+ T cells in acquired aplastic anemia. About the research overall: Sorted cells (CD4+ and CD8+) yielded DNA amounts that averaged about 3.1 ug. Whole-study findings and limits: Patients and controls had in common twenty-nine CD8+ CDR3 sequences. Patients and controls were not found to differ significantly in CD8+ Simpson's diversity.

Genomic DNA was employed as the template in profiling TCR beta VDJ and CDR3. TCRdb ran MiXCR on the reads and lists one entry per CDR3 protein. The repertoire holds under 200,000 distinct CDR3 sequences, with 50% to 75% as singletons. The CDR3 runs to 14 residues. The ends lost 6 bases at V and 10 bases at J; junction bases unmatched: 7. Germline CDR1 is SGHVT and CDR2 is SQSDAQ. The chain couples TRBV7-4 to TRBJ1-6, with TRBD1 matching over 9 bases. The sequence was collected from a human donor in good health. Sequencing input: sorted CD4+, CD8+, or CD8+CD57+ T cells (not recorded which) from PBMCs. Here the CDR3 DNA reads TGTGCCAGCAGTCTAACAGGGGGCTTGTCACCCCTCCACTTT. The encoded protein is CASSLTGGLSPLHF.